The next 13 T cell receptor beta chains were all read from a single sample in a study of cytomegalovirus exposure and HLA in healthy donors. PCR employed 60 Vbeta and 13 Jbeta primers. Sequencing was performed with immunoSEQ multiplex PCR; in TCRdb, only in-frame clones are kept and a portion is missing. Seen here are around 180,000 clones, approximately 88% observed once, and the top ten hold 0.95% to 1.5%. The specimen was PBMCs. Source of these receptors: a boy aged 2 to 10 in good health and CMV-seronegative.

The chain is built from TRBV5-4 and TRBJ2-6; 9 positions agree with TRBD1. The CDR3 runs to 18 residues. V lost 4 bases, J lost 3 bases, and 11 bases stayed unmatched. Germline CDR1 is SGHNT and CDR2 is YYREEE (reference sequence). The CDR3 region is CASSPYPGQGFGANVLTF. The CDR3 nucleotides are TGTGCCAGCAGCCCATACCCCGGACAGGGGTTTGGGGCCAACGTCCTGACTTTC.

This clone was seen a single time. This chain connects TRBV30 to TRBJ1-6; the match to TRBD1 covers 11 bases. V dropped 5 bases and J dropped 8; count of bases not matched to a gene: 2. The CDR3 covers 13 residues. The germline V gene encodes CDR1 GTSNPN and CDR2 SVGIG (reference sequence). CDR3 amino acids: CAWGTGGDSPLHF. CDR3 sequence (DNA): TGTGCCTGGGGGACAGGGGGTGATTCACCCCTCCACTTT.

The genes are TRBV29-1 and TRBJ1-1, with D perhaps matching TRBD1 (6 bases). The CDR3 is made up of 15 amino acids. The V gene's germline CDR1 is SQVTM and CDR2 ANQGSEA. Trimming left V 7 bases short and J 0 bases short, with 18 bases between. This CDR3 is CSARRGGYMNTEAFF. The CDR3 DNA sequence: TGCAGCGCTAGAAGGGGGGGATATATGAACACTGAAGCTTTCTTT.

The CDR3 sequence is CASSLWGPVRTEAFF. The DNA of the CDR3 is TGTGCCAGCAGCTTATGGGGCCCGGTGAGGACTGAAGCTTTCTTT. This chain uses TRBV7-2 with TRBJ1-1; D possibly corresponds to TRBD1 (5 bases). The CDR3 spans 15 residues. V gave up 2 bases and J gave up 5 bases, with 15 bases separating them. CDR1 SGHTA and CDR2 FQGNSA come from the germline V gene.

This chain links TRBV19 with TRBJ2-3; tentatively, D is TRBD2 (5 bases). This CDR3 is 16 amino acids long. Germline V gives CDR1 LNHDA, CDR2 SQIVND (reference sequence). With 10 bases removed from V and 2 bases from J, the gap between germline ends came to 22 bases. CDR3 DNA sequence: TGTGCCACCCAAGACCCCGCGAGCGGAAACACAGATACGCAGTATTTT. This codes for CATQDPASGNTDTQYF.

V usage is TRBV30 and J usage is TRBJ2-3; no definite D call. The V gene's germline CDR1 is GTSNPN and CDR2 SVGIG (reference sequence). Trimming removed 1 base from V and 3 bases from J, with 14 bases in between. The CDR3 contains 15 residues. The CDR3 protein is CAWSELLGETDTQYF. CDR3 nucleotides: TGTGCCTGGAGTGAGTTATTGGGCGAGACAGATACGCAGTATTTT.

In this sample, this clone turned up once. The V call is TRBV19, the J call TRBJ1-2; TRBD1 matches 9 bases. The CDR3 consists of 15 residues. The V segment lost 4 bases and the J segment 4 bases; nucleotides outside the gene matches: 7. CDR1 is LNHDA and CDR2 is SQIVND in the germline V gene (reference sequence). The CDR3 DNA follows: TGTGCCAGTAGTACCGCACAGGGGGCCGGCTATGGCTACACCTTC. Its protein is CASSTAQGAGYGYTF.

A single count supports this clone. The V call is TRBV5-1, the J call TRBJ2-5; D not certain. The CDR3 is made up of 12 amino acids. Germline CDR1 and CDR2: SGHRS and YFSETQ. V was shortened by 0 bases and J by 5 bases, with 5 bases between the two germline ends. Here the CDR3 reads CASSLAEETQYF. CDR3 coding DNA: TGCGCCAGCAGCTTGGCCGAGGAGACCCAGTACTTC.

V and J are TRBV27 and TRBJ2-3; the match to TRBD2 covers 8 bases. The CDR3 length is 14 residues. Trimming at V came to 6 bases and at J to 3 bases, leaving 5 bases not matched to a gene. Germline lookup yields CDR1 MNHEY and CDR2 SMNVEV (reference sequence). The CDR3 nucleotides are TGTGCCAGCAGGGAGCGGGGGAGAACAGATACGCAGTATTTT. Amino acid sequence: CASRERGRTDTQYF.

This clone was observed a few times. The CDR3 spells CATGQGAYEQYF. The CDR3, as DNA: TGTGCCACTGGGCAGGGGGCCTACGAGCAGTACTTC. The J gene is TRBJ2-7, the V gene TRBV27; 7 nucleotides match TRBD1. Germline V gene data show CDR1 as MNHEY and CDR2 as SMNVEV (reference sequence). The CDR3 is made up of 12 amino acids. The ends lost 10 bases at V and 2 bases at J; junction bases unmatched: 5.

This clone was counted between two and nine times. The genes are TRBV9 and TRBJ2-4, with D possibly matching TRBD2 (6 bases). Germline V lookup: CDR1 SGDLS, CDR2 YYNGEE. Deletions cut 10 bases from V and 6 bases from J, with 20 bases between. The CDR3 has 14 amino acids. CDR3 loop: CAVPTPRAGNIQYF. The CDR3 DNA sequence: TGTGCCGTTCCTACCCCCCGAGCGGGAAACATTCAGTACTTC.

This clone was detected only once. This chain uses TRBV5-8 with TRBJ1-2; a weak D match, TRBD1 (6 bases). Germline assignment: CDR1 SGHTS and CDR2 YDEGEE. This CDR3 has 16 residues. The V end was cut by 4 bases, the J end by 0 bases, with 16 bases between. The CDR3 DNA reads TGTGCCAGCAGCCCCCACACGGGGGGCGCTAACTATGGCTACACCTTC. Translated: CASSPHTGGANYGYTF.

The CDR3 DNA sequence: TGTGCCAGCAGTGCGAGGCGAGTAACAGATACGCAGTATTTT. Translation gives CASSARRVTDTQYF. The chain is built from TRBV2 and TRBJ2-3; D unresolved. Trimming cost V 4 bases and J 3 bases, with 11 bases left between them. Per germline, CDR1 SNHLY and CDR2 FYNNEI. CDR3 length equals 14 residues.